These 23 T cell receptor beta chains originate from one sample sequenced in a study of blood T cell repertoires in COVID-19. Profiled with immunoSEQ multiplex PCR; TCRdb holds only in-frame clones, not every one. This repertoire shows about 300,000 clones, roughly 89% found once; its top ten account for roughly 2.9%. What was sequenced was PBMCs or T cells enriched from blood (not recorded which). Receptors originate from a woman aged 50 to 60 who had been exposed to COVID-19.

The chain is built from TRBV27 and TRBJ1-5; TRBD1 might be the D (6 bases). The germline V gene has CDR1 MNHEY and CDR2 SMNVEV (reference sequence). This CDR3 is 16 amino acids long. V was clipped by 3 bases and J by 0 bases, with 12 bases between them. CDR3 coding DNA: TGTGCCAGCAGTTTTAACAGGGCGAATAGCAATCAGCCCCAGCATTTT. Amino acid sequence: CASSFNRANSNQPQHF.

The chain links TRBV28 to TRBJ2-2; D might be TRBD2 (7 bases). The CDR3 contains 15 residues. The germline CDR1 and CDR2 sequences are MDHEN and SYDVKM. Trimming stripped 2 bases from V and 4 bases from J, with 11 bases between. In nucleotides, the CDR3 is TGTGCCAGCAGTTTAGGGGGGGCTGGCACCGGGGAGCTGTTTTTT. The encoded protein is CASSLGGAGTGELFF.

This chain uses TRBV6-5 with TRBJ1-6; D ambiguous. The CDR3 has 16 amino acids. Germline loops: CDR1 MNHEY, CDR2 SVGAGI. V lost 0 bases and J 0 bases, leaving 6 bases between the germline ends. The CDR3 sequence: CASSYSKSSYNSPLHF. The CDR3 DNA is TGTGCCAGCAGTTACTCTAAGAGCTCCTATAATTCACCCCTCCACTTT.

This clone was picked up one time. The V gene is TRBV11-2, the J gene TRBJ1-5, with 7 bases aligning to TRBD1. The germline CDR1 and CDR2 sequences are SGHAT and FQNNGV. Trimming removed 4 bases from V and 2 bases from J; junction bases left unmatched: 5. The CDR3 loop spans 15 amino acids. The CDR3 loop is CASSSRTGRNQPQHF. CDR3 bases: TGTGCCAGCAGCTCCCGGACAGGCCGCAATCAGCCCCAGCATTTT.

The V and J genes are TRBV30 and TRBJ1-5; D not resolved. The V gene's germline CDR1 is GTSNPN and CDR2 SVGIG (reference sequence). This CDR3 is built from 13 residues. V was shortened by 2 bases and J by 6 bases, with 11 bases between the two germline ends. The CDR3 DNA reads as TGTGCCTGGAGTTCTGTCTCTTTTCAGCCCCAGCATTTT. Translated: CAWSSVSFQPQHF.

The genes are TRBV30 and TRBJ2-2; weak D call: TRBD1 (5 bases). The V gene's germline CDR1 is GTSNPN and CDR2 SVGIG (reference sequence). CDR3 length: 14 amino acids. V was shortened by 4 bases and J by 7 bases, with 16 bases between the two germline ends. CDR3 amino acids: CAWNAGLVGGELFF. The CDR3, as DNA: TGTGCCTGGAATGCAGGGTTAGTCGGCGGGGAGCTGTTTTTT.

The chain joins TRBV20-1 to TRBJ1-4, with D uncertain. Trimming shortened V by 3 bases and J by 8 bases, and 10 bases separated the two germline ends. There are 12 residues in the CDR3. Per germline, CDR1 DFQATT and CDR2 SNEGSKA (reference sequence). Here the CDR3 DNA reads TGCAGTGCTAGTCACGGCGGGGAAAAACTGTTTTTT. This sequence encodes CSASHGGEKLFF.

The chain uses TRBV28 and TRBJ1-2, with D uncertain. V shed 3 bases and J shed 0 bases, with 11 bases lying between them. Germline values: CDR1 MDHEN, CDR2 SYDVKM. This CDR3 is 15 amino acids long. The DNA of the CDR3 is TGTGCCAGCAGTTTCGTGGCAGCGACTAACTATGGCTACACCTTC. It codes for CASSFVAATNYGYTF.

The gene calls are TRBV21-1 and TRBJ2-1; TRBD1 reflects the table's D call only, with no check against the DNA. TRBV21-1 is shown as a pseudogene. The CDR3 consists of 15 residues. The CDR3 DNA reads TGTGCCAGCAGCAAAGCAACAGGGGTTTACAATGAGCAGTTCTTC. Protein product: CASSKATGVYNEQFF.

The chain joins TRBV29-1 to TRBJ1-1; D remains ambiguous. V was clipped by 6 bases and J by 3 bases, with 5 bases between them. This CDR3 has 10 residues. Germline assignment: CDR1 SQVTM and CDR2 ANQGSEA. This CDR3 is CSVTDTEAFF. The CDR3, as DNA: TGCAGCGTCACAGACACTGAAGCTTTCTTT.

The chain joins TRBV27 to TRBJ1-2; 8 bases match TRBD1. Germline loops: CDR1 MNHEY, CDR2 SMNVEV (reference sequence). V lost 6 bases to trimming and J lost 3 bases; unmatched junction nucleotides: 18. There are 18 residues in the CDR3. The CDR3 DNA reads TGTGCCAGCAGCAAGAATCCCCCCGCAGGGGGCTTTGACTATGGCTACACCTTC. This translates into CASSKNPPAGGFDYGYTF.

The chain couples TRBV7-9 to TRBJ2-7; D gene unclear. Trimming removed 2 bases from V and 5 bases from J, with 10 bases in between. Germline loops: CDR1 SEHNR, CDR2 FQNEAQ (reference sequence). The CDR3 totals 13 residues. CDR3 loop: CASSLFYEDEQYF. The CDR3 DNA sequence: TGTGCCAGCAGCTTATTCTACGAAGACGAGCAGTACTTC.

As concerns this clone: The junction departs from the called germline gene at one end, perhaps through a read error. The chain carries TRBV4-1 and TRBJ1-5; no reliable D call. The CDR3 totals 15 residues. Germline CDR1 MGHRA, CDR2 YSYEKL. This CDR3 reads CASRQELQGNQPQHF. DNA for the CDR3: TGCGCCAGCAGGCAAGAGCTTCAGGGCAATCAGCCCCAGCATTTT.

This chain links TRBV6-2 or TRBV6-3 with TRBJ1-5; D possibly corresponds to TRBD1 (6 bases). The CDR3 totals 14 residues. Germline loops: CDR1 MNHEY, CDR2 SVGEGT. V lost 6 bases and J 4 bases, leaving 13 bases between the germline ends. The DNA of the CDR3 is TGTGCCAGCAGCTCCGGGACACGAAATCAGCCCCAGCATTTT. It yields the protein CASSSGTRNQPQHF.

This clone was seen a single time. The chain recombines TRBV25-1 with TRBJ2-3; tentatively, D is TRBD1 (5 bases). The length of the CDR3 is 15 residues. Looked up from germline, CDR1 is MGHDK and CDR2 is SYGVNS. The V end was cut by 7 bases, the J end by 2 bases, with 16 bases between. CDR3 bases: TGTGCCAGCACACCAACAGGCTGGGACACAGATACGCAGTATTTT. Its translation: CASTPTGWDTDTQYF.

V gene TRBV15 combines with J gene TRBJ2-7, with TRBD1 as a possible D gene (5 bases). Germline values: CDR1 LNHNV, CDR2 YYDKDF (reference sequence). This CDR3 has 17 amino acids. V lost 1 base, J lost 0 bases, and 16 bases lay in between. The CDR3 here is CATSRGTKPGISYEQYF. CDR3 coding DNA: TGTGCCACCAGCAGAGGGACAAAGCCAGGGATCTCCTACGAGCAGTACTTC.

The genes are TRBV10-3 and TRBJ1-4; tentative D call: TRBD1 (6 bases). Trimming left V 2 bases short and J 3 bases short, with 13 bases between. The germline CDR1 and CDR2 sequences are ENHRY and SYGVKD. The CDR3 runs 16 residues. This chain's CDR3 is CAISEPGQTPNEKLFF. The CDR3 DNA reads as TGTGCCATCAGTGAGCCCGGACAGACTCCTAATGAAAAACTGTTTTTT.

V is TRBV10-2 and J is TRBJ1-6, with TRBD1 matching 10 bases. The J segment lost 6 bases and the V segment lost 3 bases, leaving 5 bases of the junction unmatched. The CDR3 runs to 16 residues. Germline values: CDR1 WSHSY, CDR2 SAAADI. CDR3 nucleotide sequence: TGCGCCAGCAGTGACCGGGACAGGGGTGTTAATTCACCCCTCCACTTT. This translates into CASSDRDRGVNSPLHF.

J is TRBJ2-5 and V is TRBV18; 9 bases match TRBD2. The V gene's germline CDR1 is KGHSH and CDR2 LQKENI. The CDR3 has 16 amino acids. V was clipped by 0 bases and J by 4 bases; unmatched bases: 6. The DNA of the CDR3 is TGTGCCAGCTCACCACCTCCTAGCGGGGAGAGAGAGACCCAGTACTTC. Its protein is CASSPPPSGERETQYF.

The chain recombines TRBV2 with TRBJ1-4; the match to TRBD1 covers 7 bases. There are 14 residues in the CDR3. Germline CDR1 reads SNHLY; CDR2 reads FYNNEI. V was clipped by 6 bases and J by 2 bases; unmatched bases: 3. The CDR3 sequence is CASRTGRTNEKLFF. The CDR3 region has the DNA TGTGCCAGCAGGACAGGGAGGACTAATGAAAAACTGTTTTTT.

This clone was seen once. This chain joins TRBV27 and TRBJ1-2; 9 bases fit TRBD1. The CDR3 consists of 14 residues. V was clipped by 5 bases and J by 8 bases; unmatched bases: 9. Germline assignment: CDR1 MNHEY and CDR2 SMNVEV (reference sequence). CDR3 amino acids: CASSTPGQGYGYTF. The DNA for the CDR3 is TGTGCCAGCAGTACACCGGGACAGGGTTACGGCTACACCTTC.

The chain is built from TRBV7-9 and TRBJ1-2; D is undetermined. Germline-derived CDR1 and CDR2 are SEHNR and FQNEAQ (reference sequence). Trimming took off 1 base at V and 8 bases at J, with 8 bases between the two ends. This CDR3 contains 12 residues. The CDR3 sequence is CASSLDGRGYTF. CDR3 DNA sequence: TGTGCCAGCAGCTTAGACGGGAGGGGCTACACCTTC.

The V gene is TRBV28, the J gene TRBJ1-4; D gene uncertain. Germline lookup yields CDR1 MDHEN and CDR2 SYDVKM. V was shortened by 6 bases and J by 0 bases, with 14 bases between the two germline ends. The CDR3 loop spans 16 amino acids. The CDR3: CASRKSGSTTNEKLFF. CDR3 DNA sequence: TGTGCCAGCAGAAAAAGCGGTAGCACAACTAATGAAAAACTGTTTTTT.